This T cell receptor beta chain originates from a study of blood T cells in healthy people across ages. Germline-derived CDR1 and CDR2 are SGHTA and FQGTGA. The CDR3 is 16 residues long. The J segment lost 6 bases and the V segment lost 2 bases, leaving 8 bases of the junction unmatched. Details on this clonotype: The antigen is not known.

A J-beta primer mix and a sample-barcoded 5' primer were used in a second PCR of about 7 to 12 cycles. TCRdb redid the calling of the 5' RACE reads with MiXCR, one entry per CDR3 protein. This table holds around 710,000 distinct CDR3 sequences, roughly 45% found once. General study results and limits: CMV status of donors was unknown, possibly confounding expanded clonotype changes. Calculation of diversity from one million T cells yielded estimates considered to be underestimates.

Input material: blood. This receptor was taken from a woman aged 60-75 years in good health. The V call is TRBV7-3, the J call TRBJ2-1; the match to TRBD2 covers 9 bases. The DNA for the CDR3 is TGTGCCAGCAGCTTAGTTCCGGGACTAGCTGGCAATGAGCAGTTCTTC. It specifies CASSLVPGLAGNEQFF.